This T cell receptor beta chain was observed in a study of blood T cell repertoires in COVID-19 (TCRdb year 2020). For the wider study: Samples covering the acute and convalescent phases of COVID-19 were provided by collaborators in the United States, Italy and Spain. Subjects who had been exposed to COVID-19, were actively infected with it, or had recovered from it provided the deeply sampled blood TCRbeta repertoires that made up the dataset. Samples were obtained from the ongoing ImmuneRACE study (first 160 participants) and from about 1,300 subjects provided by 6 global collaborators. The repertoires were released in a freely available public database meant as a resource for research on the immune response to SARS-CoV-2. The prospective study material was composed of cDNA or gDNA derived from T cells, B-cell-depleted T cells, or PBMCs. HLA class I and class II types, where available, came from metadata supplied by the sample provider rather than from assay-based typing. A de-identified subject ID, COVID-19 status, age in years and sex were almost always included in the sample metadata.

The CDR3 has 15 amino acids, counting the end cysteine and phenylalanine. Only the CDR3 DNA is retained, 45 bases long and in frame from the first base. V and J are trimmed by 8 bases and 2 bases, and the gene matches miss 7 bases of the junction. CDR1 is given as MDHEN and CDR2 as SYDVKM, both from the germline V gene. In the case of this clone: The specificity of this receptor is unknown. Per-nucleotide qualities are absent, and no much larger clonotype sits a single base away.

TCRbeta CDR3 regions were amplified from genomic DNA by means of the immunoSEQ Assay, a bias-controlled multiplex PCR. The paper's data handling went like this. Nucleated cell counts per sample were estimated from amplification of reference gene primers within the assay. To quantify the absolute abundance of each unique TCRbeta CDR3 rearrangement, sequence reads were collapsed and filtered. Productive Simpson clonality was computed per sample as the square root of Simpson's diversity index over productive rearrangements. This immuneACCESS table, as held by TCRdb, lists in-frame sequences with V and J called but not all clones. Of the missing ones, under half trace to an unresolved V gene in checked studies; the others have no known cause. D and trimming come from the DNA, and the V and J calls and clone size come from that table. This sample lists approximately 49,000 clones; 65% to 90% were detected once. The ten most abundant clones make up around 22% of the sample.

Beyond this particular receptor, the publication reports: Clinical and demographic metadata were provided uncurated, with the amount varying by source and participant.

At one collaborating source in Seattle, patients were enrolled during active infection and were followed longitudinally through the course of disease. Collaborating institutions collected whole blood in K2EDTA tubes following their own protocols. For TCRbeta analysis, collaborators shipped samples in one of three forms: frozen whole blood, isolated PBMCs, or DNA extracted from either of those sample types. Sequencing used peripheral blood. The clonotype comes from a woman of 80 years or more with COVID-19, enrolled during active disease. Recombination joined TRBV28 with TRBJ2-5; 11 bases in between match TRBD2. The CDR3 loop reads CASLAGGPNQETQYF. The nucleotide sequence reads TGTGCCAGCCTAGCGGGAGGCCCTAATCAAGAGACCCAGTACTTC.